A single sample gave rise to the 11 T cell receptor beta chains below, sequenced in a study of T cells after yellow fever vaccination. Via MiXCR, TCRdb re-called the 5' RACE reads, giving one row per CDR3 protein. The sample includes 500,000 to 650,000 distinct CDR3 sequences, over 9% of them seen just once. The sequencing here drew on PBMCs, taken on the day of the yellow fever booster vaccination. These receptors came from a man aged 30 to 39 who received the YFV17D yellow fever vaccine.

This clonotype was observed a handful of times. The chain has TRBV21-1 and TRBJ2-3; the listed D gene, TRBD1, was not tested against the DNA. TRBV21-1 represents a pseudogene. This CDR3 contains 15 residues. The CDR3: CASSMGGKGTDTQYF. Written as DNA, the CDR3 is TGTGCCAGCAGCATGGGCGGGAAGGGAACAGATACGCAGTATTTT.

This rearrangement joins TRBV18 to TRBJ2-5; no firm D call. Germline V gene lookup returns CDR1 KGHSH and CDR2 LQKENI. This CDR3 has 13 residues. Trimming removed 2 bases at V and 5 bases at J, with 9 bases between. CDR3 in DNA: TGTGCCAGCTCACCAGCCAGCTGGGAGACCCAGTACTTC. It is translated as CASSPASWETQYF. The variable domain in full, with the rest retrieved from reference TRBV18 and TRBJ2-5, is NAGVMQNPRHLVRRRGQEARLRCSPMKGHSHVYWYRQLPEEGLKFMVYLQKENIIDESGMPKERFSAEFPKEGPSILRIQQVVRGDSAAYFCASSPASWETQYFGPGTRLLVL.

This clonotype was counted only a few times. The rearrangement joins TRBV28 to TRBJ1-6; D not certain. V shed 6 bases and J shed 7 bases, with 16 bases lying between them. Germline lookup yields CDR1 MDHEN and CDR2 SYDVKM. The CDR3 has 15 amino acids. In DNA, the CDR3 is TGTGCCAGCAGAAGACTAGGGTATTACAATTCACCCCTCCACTTT. It codes for CASRRLGYYNSPLHF.

The chain recombines TRBV2 with TRBJ2-1, with D perhaps assigned TRBD1 or TRBD2 (5 bases each). The CDR3 has 16 residues. Trimming cost V 6 bases and J 7 bases, with 22 bases left between them. Germline loops: CDR1 SNHLY, CDR2 FYNNEI. CDR3 in amino acids: CASRVYRDPLRNEQFF. CDR3 coding DNA: TGTGCCAGCAGAGTCTATCGGGACCCCCTCAGGAATGAGCAGTTCTTC.

This clonotype was detected only a few times. The chain links TRBV6-5 to TRBJ2-1, with 16 bases aligning to TRBD2. The CDR3 runs 17 residues. Per germline, CDR1 MNHEY and CDR2 SVGAGI. The V and J ends lost 2 bases and 9 bases, in that order; junction bases with no gene match: 7. The CDR3 sequence is CASSYHGTSGRGSEQFF. For the CDR3, the DNA is TGTGCCAGCAGTTACCACGGGACTAGCGGGAGGGGCAGTGAGCAGTTCTTC.

This clonotype was counted a few times. The chain carries TRBV5-1 and TRBJ1-5; tentatively, D is TRBD1 (5 bases). CDR3 size: 13 residues. Trimming removed 5 bases at V and 7 bases at J, with 13 bases between. The germline CDR1 and CDR2 sequences are SGHRS and YFSETQ. The CDR3 region is CASRGDFKQPQHF. The CDR3 nucleotides are TGCGCCAGCAGGGGGGACTTCAAACAGCCCCAGCATTTT. The full variable domain, rest sourced from reference TRBV5-1 and TRBJ1-5, is KAGVTQTPRYLIKTRGQQVTLSCSPISGHRSVSWYQQTPGQGLQFLFEYFSETQRNKGNFPGRFSGRQFSNSRSEMNVSTLELGDSALYLCASRGDFKQPQHFGDGTRLSIL.

This clonotype was counted between two and nine times. The chain has TRBV15 and TRBJ2-7; D possibly corresponds to TRBD1 (6 bases). Between the trimmed V and J ends, which lost 1 base and 5 bases, there was a span of 18 bases. Germline V gene lookup returns CDR1 LNHNV and CDR2 YYDKDF (reference sequence). This CDR3 has 16 residues. CDR3 nucleotide sequence: TGTGCCACCAGCAGAGGGGACATCATCTCCTCAGACGAGCAGTACTTC. Protein: CATSRGDIISSDEQYF.

This clonotype has just a few counts. This chain uses TRBV7-2 with TRBJ2-5; D is perhaps TRBD1 (5 bases). Trimming left V 0 bases short and J 9 bases short, with 17 bases between. CDR3 length equals 15 residues. The germline gives CDR1 SGHTA, CDR2 FQGNSA. The CDR3 nucleotides are TGTGCCAGCAGCTTAGCGCGGCGGACATCCGAGGCCCAGTACTTC. Translated, it gives CASSLARRTSEAQYF.

The genes are TRBV10-3 and TRBJ2-3, with 7 positions matching TRBD1. This CDR3 spans 14 amino acids. CDR1 and CDR2 (germline): ENHRY, SYGVKD. The V and J ends lost 10 bases and 2 bases, in that order; junction bases with no gene match: 9. The chain's CDR3 is CATSGQTNTDTQYF. DNA for the CDR3: TGTGCCACCTCGGGACAGACTAACACAGATACGCAGTATTTT.

There are a few counts of this clonotype. V gene TRBV6-1 combines with J gene TRBJ2-6, with 7 bases that match TRBD2. The ends lost 10 bases at V and 2 bases at J; junction bases unmatched: 8. The CDR3 covers 15 residues. Germline V lookup: CDR1 MNHNS, CDR2 SASEGT. The CDR3 bases are TGTGCCACAGCAGAGGGAGGGCCTGGGGCCAACGTCCTGACTTTC. Amino acid sequence: CATAEGGPGANVLTF.

This clonotype was seen only a few times. J is TRBJ2-4 and V is TRBV4-3, with D maybe TRBD1 (6 bases). V was shortened by 1 base and J by 1 base, with 11 bases between the two germline ends. CDR3 size: 16 residues. CDR1 and CDR2 from the germline V gene are LGHNA and YSLEER. The CDR3 DNA reads TGCGCCAGCAGCCAAGTTCAGGGGTTGGCCAAAAACATTCAGTACTTC. It translates to CASSQVQGLAKNIQYF.